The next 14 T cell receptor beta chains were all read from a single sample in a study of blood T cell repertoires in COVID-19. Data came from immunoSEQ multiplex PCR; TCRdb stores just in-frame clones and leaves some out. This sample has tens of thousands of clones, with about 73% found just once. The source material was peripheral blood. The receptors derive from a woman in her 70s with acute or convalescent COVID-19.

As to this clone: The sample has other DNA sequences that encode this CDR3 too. CDR3 sequence (DNA): TGTGCCAGCAGCTTAGTTGGCCAGAACGAGCAGTACTTC. As protein: CASSLVGQNEQYF. The chain employs TRBV11-2 and TRBJ2-7; D gene unclear. This CDR3 has 13 amino acids. CDR1 is SGHAT, CDR2 FQNNGV, per germline. The germline V and J ends were trimmed by 1 base and 5 bases, with 9 bases remaining between them.

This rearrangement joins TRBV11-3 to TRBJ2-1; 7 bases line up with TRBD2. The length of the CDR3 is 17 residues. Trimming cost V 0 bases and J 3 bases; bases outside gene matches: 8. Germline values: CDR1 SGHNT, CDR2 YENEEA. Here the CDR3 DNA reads TGTGCCAGCAGCTTAGAGGCGGGGCGGGGGTACTACAATGAGCAGTTCTTC. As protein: CASSLEAGRGYYNEQFF.

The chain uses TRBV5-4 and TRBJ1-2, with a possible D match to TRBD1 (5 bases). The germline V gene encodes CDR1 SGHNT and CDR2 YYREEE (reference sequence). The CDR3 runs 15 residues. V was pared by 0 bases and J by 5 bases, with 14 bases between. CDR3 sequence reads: CASSLGGRDWYGYTF. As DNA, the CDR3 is TGTGCCAGCAGCTTGGGGGGCAGGGATTGGTATGGCTACACCTTC. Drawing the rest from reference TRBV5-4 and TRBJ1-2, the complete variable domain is ETGVTQSPTHLIKTRGQQVTLRCSSQSGHNTVSWYQQALGQGPQFIFQYYREEENGRGNFPPRFSGLQFPNYSSELNVNALELDDSALYLCASSLGGRDWYGYTFGSGTRLTVV.

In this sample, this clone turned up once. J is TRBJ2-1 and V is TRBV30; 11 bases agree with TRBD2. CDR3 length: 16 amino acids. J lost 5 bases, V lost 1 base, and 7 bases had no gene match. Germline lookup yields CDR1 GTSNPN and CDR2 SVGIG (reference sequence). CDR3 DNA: TGTGCCTGGAGTGAAACTAGCGGGAGTGGGGACAATGAGCAGTTCTTC. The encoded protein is CAWSETSGSGDNEQFF.

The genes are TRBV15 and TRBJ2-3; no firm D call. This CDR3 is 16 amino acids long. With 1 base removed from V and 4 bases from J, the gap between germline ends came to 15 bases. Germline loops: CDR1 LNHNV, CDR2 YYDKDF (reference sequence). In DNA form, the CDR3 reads TGTGCCACCAGCAGAGTAGGAGCCCCCGTTGCAGATACGCAGTATTTT. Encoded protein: CATSRVGAPVADTQYF.

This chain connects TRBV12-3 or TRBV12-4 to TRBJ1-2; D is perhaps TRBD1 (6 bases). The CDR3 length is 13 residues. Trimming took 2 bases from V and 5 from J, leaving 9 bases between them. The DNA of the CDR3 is TGTGCCAGCAGTTTATTGCAGGGGTATGGCTACACCTTC. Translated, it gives CASSLLQGYGYTF.

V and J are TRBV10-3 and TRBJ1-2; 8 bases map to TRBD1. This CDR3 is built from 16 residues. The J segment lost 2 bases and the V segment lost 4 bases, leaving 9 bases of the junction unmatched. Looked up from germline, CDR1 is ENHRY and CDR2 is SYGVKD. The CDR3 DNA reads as TGTGCCATCAGTGGGGAATGGGACAGGTTAAACTATGGCTACACCTTC. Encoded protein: CAISGEWDRLNYGYTF.

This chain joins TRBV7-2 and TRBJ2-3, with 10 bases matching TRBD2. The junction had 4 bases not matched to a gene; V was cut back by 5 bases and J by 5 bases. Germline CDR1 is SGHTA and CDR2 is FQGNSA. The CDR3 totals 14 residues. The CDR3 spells CASSGTSERDTQYF. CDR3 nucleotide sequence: TGTGCCAGCAGCGGGACTAGCGAGAGAGATACGCAGTATTTT.

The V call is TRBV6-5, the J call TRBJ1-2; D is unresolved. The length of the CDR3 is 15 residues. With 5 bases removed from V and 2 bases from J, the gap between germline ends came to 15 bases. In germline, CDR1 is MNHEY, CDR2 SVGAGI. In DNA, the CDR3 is TGTGCCAGCAGTCTATGGGAAGGAGGGAACTATGGCTACACCTTC. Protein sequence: CASSLWEGGNYGYTF.

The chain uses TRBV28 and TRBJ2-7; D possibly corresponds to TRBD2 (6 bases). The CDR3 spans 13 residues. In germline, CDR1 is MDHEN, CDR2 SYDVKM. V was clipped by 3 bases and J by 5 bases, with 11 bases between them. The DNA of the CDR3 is TGTGCCAGCAGTTTGACTAGTGTAAACGAGCAGTACTTC. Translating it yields CASSLTSVNEQYF.

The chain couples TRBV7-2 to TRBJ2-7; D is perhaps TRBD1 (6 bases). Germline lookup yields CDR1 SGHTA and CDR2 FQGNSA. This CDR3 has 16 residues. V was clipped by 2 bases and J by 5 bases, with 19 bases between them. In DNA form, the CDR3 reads TGTGCCAGCAGCTTAAGGGGAAGGCAGGGGATGAACGAGCAGTACTTC. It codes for CASSLRGRQGMNEQYF.

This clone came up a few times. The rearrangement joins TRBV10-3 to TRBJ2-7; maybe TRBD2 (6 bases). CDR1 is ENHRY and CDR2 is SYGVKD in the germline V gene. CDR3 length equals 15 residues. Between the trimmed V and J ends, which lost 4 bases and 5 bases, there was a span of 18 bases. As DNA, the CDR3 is TGTGCCATCAGTGCGTCAATGGTTGGCGGGGACGAGCAGTACTTC. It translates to CAISASMVGGDEQYF.

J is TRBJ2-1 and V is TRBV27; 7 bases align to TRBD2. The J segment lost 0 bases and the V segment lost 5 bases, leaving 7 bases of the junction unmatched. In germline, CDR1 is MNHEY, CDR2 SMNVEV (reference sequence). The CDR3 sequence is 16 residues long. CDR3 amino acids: CASSRFGGSSYNEQFF. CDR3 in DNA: TGTGCCAGCAGTAGGTTTGGCGGGAGCTCCTACAATGAGCAGTTCTTC.

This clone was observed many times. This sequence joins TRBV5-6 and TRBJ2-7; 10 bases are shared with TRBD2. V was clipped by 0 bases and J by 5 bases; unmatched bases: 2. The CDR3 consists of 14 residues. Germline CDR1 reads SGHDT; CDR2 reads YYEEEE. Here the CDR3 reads CASSLELAGNEQYF. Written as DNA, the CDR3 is TGTGCCAGCAGCTTGGAACTAGCGGGAAACGAGCAGTACTTC.